This T cell receptor (beta chain) originates from a study of T cell responses to AZD1222 COVID-19 vaccine. This CDR3 contains 13 residues. V lost 3 bases to trimming and J lost 1 base, with 7 bases between them. Per germline, CDR1 DFQATT and CDR2 SNEGSKA (reference sequence). Findings and caveats of the study: As reported, nearly half of all spike-specific TCRs target variant regions that are unmutated. Following two doses of AZD1222, Spike-specific TCR breadth and depth rose. It should be noted that donors were predominantly white British and more often female, and clonal diversity was possibly underestimated.

Regarding this clone: The antigen remains undetermined.

Clones were sequenced by immunoSEQ multiplex PCR, and TCRdb holds only the in-frame ones, with some missing. Here the sample spans roughly 150,000 clones, approximately 94% being singletons. This rearrangement joins TRBV20-1 to TRBJ1-3; D gene uncertain. This receptor was taken from an adult in good health. The sample here was peripheral blood, taken on day 0 of AZD1222 vaccination. The CDR3 protein is CSASQGSGNTIYF. CDR3 bases: TGCAGTGCTAGTCAAGGGTCTGGAAACACCATATATTTT.